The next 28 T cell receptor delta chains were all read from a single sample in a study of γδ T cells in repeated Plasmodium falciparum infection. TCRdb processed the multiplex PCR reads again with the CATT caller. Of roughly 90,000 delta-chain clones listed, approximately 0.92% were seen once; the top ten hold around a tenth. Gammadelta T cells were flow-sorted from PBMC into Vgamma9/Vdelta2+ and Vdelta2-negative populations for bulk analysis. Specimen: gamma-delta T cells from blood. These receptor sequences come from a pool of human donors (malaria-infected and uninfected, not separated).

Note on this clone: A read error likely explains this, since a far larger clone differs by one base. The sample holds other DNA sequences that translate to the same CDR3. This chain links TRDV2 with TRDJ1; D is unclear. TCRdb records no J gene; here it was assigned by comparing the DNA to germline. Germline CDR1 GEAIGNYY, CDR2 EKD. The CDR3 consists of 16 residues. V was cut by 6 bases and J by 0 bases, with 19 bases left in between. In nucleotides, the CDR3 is TGTGCCTGTCGCGATGCGGTGAGGGGCTACACCGATAAACTCATCTTT. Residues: CACRDAVRGYTDKLIF.

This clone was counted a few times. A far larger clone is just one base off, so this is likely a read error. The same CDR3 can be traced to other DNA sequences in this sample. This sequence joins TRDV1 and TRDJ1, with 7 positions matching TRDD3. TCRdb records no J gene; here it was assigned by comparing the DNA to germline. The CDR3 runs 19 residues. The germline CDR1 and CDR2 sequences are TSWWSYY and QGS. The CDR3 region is CALGDSSGLGGKYTDKLIF. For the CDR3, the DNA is TGTGCTCTCGGGGATTCTTCGGGGCTGGGGGGAAAGTACACCGATAAACTCATCTTT.

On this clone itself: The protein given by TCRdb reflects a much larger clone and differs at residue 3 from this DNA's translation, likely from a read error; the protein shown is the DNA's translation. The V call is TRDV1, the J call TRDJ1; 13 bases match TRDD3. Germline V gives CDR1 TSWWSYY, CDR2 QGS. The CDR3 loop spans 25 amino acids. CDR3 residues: CAHGELQSSYTKTGGYASSPDKLIF. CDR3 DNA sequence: TGTGCTCATGGGGAACTACAGTCTTCCTACACAAAAACTGGGGGATACGCGTCCTCCCCCGATAAACTCATCTTT.

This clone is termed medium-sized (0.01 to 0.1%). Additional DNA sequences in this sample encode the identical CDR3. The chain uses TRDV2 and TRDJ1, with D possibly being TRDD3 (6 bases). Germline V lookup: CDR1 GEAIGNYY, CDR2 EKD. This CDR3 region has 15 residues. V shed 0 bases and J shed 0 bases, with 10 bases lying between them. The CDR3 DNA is TGTGCCTGTGACACCGGGGGACTTTACACCGATAAACTCATCTTT. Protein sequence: CACDTGGLYTDKLIF.

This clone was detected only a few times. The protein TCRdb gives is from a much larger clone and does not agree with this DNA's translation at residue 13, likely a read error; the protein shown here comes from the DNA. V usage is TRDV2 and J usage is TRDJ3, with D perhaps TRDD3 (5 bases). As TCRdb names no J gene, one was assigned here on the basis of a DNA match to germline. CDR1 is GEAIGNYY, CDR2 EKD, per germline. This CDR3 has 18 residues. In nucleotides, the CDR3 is TGTGCCTGTGTACACCGCGGGACACGCTCCTGGGACGCCCGACAGATGTTTTTC. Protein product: CACVHRGTRSWDARQMFF.

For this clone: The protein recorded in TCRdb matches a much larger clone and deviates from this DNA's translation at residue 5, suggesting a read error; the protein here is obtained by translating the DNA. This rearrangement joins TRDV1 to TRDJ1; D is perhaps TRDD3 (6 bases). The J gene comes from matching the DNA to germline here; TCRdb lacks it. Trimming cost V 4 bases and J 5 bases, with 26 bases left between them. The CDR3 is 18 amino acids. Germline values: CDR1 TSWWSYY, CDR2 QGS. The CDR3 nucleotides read TGTGCTCTTGGGGGACGAGGCCCTACTATACGGGGGACAGATAAACTCATCTTT. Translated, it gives CALGGRGPTIRGTDKLIF.

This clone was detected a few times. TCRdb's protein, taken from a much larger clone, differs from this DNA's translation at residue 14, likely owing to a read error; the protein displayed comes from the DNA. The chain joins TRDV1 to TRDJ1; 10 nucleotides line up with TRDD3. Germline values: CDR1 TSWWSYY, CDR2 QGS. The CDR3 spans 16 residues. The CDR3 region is CALMSAYWGIPDKHIF. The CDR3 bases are TGTGCTCTTATGAGTGCCTACTGGGGGATCCCCGATAAACACATCTTT.

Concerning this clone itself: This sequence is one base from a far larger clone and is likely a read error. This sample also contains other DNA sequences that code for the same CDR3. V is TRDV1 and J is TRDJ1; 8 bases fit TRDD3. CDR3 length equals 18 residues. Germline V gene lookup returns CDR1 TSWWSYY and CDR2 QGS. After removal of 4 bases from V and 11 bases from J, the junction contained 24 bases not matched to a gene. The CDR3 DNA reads TGTGCTCTTGGGGCTCTTCCAATACTTACTGGGGGCCCCTCAAAGCTCATCTTT. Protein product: CALGALPILTGGPSKLIF.

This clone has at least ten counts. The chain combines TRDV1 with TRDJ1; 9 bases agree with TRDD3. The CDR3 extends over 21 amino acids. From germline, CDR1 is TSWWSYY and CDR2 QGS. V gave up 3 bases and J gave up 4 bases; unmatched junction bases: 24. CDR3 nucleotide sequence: TGTGCTCTTGGGGACCCTTCTTCCTCCTGGGACTGGGGGAGAAGAAACGATAAACTCATCTTT. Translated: CALGDPSSSWDWGRRNDKLIF.

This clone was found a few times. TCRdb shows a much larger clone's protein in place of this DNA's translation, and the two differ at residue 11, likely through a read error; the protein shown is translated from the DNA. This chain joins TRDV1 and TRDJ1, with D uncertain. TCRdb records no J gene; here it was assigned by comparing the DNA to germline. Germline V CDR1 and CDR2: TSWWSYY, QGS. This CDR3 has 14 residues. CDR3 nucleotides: TGTGCTCTTGGGGAGATAGAGTACACCGATAGACTCATCTTT. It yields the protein CALGEIEYTDRLIF.

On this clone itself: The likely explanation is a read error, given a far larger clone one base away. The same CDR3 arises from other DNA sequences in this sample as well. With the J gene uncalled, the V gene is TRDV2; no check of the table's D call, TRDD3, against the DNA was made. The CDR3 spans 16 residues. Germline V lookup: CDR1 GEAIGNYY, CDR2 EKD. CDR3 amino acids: CACDTGDTVSTDKLIF. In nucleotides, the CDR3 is TGTGCCTGTGACACGGGGGATACGGTTTCTACCGATAAACTCATCTTC.

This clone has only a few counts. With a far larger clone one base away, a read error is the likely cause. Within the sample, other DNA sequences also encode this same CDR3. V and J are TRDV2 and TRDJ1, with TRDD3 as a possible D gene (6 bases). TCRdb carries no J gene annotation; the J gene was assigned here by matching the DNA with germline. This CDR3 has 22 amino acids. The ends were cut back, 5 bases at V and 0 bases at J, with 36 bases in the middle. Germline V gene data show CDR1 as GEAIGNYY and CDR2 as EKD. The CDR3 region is CACARKNPTLGDGTLYTDKLIF. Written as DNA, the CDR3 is TGTGCCTGTGCCAGAAAGAACCCTACGCTAGGGGATGGAACCCTGTACACCGATAAACTCATCTTT.

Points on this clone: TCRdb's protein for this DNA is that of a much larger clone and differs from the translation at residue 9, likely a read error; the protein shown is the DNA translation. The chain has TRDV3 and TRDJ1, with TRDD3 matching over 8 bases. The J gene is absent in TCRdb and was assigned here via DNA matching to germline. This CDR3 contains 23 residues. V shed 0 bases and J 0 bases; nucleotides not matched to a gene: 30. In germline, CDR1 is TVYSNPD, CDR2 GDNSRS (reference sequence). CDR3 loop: CAFRGVRSDLQGGGLLYTDKLIF. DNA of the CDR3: TGTGCCTTTAGAGGGGTTAGGTCGGACCTACAGGGTGGGGGATTACTGTACACCGATAAACTCATCTTT.

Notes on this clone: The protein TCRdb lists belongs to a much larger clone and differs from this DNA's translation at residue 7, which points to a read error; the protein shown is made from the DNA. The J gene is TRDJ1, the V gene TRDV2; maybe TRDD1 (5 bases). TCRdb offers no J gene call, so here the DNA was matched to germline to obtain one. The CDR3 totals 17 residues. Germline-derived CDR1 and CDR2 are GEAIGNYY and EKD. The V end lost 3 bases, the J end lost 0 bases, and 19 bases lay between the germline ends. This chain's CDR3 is CACDEIDPQLHTDKLIF. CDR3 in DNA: TGTGCCTGTGACGAAATTGATCCCCAACTCCACACCGATAAACTCATCTTT.

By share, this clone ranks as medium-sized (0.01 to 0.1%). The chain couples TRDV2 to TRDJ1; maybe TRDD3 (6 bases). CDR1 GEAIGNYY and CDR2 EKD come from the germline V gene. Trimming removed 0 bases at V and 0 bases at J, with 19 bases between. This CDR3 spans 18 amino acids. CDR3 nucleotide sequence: TGTGCCTGTGACACCGACGGGGGAAACCCCTTTTACACCGATAAACTCATCTTT. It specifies CACDTDGGNPFYTDKLIF.

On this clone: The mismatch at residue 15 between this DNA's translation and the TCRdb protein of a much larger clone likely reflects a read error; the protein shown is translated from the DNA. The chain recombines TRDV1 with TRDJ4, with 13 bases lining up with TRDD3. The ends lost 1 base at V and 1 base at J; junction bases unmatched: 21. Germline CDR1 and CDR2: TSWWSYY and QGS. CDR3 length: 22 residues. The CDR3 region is CALGEHEEHWGIRGSTFRPLIF. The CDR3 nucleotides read TGTGCTCTTGGGGAACATGAAGAACACTGGGGGATACGAGGCAGTACTTTCAGACCCCTGATCTTT.

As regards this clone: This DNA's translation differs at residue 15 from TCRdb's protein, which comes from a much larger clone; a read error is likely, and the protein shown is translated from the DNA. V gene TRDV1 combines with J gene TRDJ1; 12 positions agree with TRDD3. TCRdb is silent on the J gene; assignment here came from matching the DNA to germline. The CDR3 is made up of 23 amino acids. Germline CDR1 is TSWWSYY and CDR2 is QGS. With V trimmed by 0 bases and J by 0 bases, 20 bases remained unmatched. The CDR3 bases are TGTGCTCTTGGGGAACTTTGGCCCGACTGGGGGATACAGGTCCACACTTACACCGATAAACTCATCTTT. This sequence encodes CALGELWPDWGIQVHTYTDKLIF.

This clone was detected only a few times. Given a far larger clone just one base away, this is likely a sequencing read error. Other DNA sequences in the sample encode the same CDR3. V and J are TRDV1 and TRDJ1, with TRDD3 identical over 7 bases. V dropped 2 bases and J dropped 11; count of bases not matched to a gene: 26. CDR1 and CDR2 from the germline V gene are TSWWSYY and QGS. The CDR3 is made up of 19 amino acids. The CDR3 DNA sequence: TGTGCTCTTGGGGAATATTTGATCGCCCCGGCAGGGGGATTGGGGAGGCTCATCTTT. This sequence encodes CALGEYLIAPAGGLGRLIF.

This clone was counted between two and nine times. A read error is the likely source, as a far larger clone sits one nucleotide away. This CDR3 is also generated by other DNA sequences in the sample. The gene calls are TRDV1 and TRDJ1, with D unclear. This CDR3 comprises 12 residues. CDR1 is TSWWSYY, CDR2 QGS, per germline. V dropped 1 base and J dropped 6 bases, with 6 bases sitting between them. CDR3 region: CALGERGHKLIF. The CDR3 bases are TGTGCTCTTGGGGAACGGGGCCATAAACTCATCTTT.

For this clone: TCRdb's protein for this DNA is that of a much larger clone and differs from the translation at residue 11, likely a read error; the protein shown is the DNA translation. Here the CDR3 DNA reads TGTGCCTGTGACACCGTTTATCCGGGGGATACTGTACAGGGCACCGATAAACTCATCTTT. Protein: CACDTVYPGDTVQGTDKLIF. The chain couples TRDV2 to TRDJ1; 9 nucleotides match TRDD3. TCRdb lists no J gene, so it was determined here by aligning the DNA to germline. Trimming cost V 0 bases and J 1 base; bases outside gene matches: 17. This CDR3 is built from 20 residues. Germline CDR1 GEAIGNYY, CDR2 EKD.

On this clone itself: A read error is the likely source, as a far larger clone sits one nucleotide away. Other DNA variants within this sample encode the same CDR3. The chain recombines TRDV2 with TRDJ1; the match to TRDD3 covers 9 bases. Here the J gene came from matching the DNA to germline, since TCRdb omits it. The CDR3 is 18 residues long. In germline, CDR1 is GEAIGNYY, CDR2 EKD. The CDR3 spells CACDSRTGGHLYTDKLIF. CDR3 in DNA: TGTGCCTGTGACAGTAGGACTGGGGGACATCTCTACACTGATAAACTCATCTTT.

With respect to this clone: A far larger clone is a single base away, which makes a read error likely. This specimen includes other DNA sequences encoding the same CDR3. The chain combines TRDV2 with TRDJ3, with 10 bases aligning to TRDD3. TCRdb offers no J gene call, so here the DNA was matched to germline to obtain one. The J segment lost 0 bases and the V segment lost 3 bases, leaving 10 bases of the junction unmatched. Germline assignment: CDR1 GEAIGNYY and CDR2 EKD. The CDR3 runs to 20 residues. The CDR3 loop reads CACDATGGSARSWDTRQMFF. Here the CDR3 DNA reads TGTGCCTGTGACGCGACTGGGGGATCAGCCCGCTCCTGGGACACCCGACAGATGTTTTTC.

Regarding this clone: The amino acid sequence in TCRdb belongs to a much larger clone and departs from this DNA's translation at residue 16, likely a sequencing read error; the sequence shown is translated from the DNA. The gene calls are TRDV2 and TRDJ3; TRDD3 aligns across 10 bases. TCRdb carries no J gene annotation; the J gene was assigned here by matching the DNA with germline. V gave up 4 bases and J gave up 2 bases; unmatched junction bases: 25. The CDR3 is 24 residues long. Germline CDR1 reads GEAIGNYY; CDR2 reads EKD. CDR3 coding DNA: TGTGCCTGTGAGACCCGCCCCGCCTACTGGGGGATTCACACTTTCCCCTGGGACACCCGACAGATGTTTTTC. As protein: CACETRPAYWGIHTFPWDTRQMFF.

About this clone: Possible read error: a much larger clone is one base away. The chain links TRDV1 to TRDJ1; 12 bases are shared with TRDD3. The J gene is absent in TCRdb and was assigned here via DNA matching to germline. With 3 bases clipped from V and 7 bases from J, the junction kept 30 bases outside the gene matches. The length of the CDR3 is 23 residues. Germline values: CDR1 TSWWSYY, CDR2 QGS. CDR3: CALGDTRPSHFPWGIRSTGKLIF. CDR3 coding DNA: TGTGCTCTTGGGGACACGCGGCCTTCCCACTTCCCCTGGGGGATACGCAGTACAGGTAAACTCATCTTT.

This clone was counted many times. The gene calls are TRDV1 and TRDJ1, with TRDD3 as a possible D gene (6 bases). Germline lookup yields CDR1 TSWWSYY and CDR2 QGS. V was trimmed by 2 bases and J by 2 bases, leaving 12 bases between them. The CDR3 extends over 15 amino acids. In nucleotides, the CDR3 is TGTGCTCTTGGGGAAAAGGGGGGACGGACCGATAAACTCATCTTT. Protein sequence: CALGEKGGRTDKLIF.

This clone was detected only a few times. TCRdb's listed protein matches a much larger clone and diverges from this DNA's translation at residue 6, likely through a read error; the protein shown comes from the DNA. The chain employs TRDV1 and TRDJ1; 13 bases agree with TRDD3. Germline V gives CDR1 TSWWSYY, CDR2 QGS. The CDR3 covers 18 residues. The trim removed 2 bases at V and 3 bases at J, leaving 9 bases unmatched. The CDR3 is CALGECYNWGIRSDKLIF. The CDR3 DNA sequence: TGTGCTCTTGGGGAATGCTACAACTGGGGGATACGATCCGATAAACTCATCTTT.

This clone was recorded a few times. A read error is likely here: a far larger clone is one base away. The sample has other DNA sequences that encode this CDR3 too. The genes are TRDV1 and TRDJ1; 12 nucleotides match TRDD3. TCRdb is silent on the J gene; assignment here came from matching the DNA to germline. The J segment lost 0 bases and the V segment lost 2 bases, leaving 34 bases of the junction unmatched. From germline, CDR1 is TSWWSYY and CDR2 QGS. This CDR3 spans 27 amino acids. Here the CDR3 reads CALGEIWGASYPQYWGIHRCDTDKLIF. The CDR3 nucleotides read TGTGCTCTTGGGGAAATTTGGGGTGCGTCCTACCCCCAGTACTGGGGGATACACCGTTGTGACACCGATAAACTCATCTTT.

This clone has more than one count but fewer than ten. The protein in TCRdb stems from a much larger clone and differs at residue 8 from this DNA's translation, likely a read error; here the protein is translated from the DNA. The DNA of the CDR3 is TGTGCCTGTGACACGCTGGGGGTAAGCTCCTGGGACACCCGACAGATGTTTTTC. Residues: CACDTLGVSSWDTRQMFF. This chain uses TRDV2 with TRDJ3, with 7 bases aligning to TRDD3. The J gene is not listed in TCRdb, so it was assigned here from a DNA match to germline. V gave up 1 base and J gave up 0 bases; unmatched junction bases: 5. Germline V lookup: CDR1 GEAIGNYY, CDR2 EKD. The CDR3 covers 18 residues.